These T cell receptor beta chains were read from a single sample in a study of beta chain features in type 1 diabetes. The protocol was immunoSEQ multiplex PCR, while the TCRdb copy is restricted to in-frame clones and leaves out a portion. The sample records roughly 150,000 clones, 7% to 9% being singletons. Sequencing input: central memory CD4+ T cells from blood. The source of these receptors is a man aged 18 to 30 with type 1 diabetes. Both conserved end residues are part of each CDR3. The D gene is left open where the match is weak. Clone size, where shown, is once, few, many, or a class for clones that have expanded.

j_call: TRBJ1-2; d_call: TRBD1; v_call: TRBV4-3; clone_size: NA; cdr3_aa: CASSQDDRGGYGYTF; cdr3_nt: TGCGCCAGCAGCCAAGATGACAGGGGGGGGTATGGCTACACCTTC
j_call: TRBJ1-4; d_call: TRBD1; v_call: TRBV2; clone_size: many; cdr3_aa: CAKGRQGSNEKLFF; cdr3_nt: TGTGCCAAAGGACGACAGGGTAGTAATGAAAAACTGTTTTTT
j_call: TRBJ2-1; d_call: NA; v_call: TRBV2; clone_size: few; cdr3_aa: CASTTSYNEQFF; cdr3_nt: TGTGCCAGCACGACTTCCTACAATGAGCAGTTCTTC
j_call: TRBJ1-6; d_call: NA; v_call: TRBV9; clone_size: few; cdr3_aa: CASSVGGAVRSPLHF; cdr3_nt: TGTGCCAGCAGCGTAGGCGGGGCCGTGAGGTCACCCCTCCACTTT
j_call: TRBJ2-1; d_call: TRBD2; v_call: TRBV19; clone_size: NA; cdr3_aa: CASSLFSLSGGRNEQFF; cdr3_nt: TGTGCCAGTAGTCTCTTTTCCCTGAGCGGGGGCCGGAATGAGCAGTTCTTC
j_call: TRBJ2-7; d_call: NA; v_call: TRBV15; clone_size: NA; cdr3_aa: CATSNRYEQYF; cdr3_nt: TGTGCCACCAGCAACAGGTACGAGCAGTACTTC
j_call: TRBJ2-1; d_call: NA; v_call: TRBV28; clone_size: NA; cdr3_aa: CASNGASIFNEQFF; cdr3_nt: TGTGCCAGCAATGGGGCGTCTATATTCAATGAGCAGTTCTTC
j_call: TRBJ2-6; d_call: TRBD1; v_call: TRBV23-1; clone_size: few; cdr3_aa: CASSQSTGGGANVLTF; cdr3_nt: TGCGCCAGCAGTCAATCTACAGGGGGTGGGGCCAACGTCCTGACTTTC
j_call: TRBJ1-1; d_call: TRBD1; v_call: TRBV10-2; clone_size: few; cdr3_aa: CASSEAGGTEAFF; cdr3_nt: TGCGCCAGCAGTGAGGCAGGGGGCACTGAAGCTTTCTTT
j_call: TRBJ2-1; d_call: TRBD2; v_call: TRBV19; clone_size: few; cdr3_aa: CASSYRSGSYWNEQFF; cdr3_nt: TGTGCCAGTAGTTACCGTAGCGGGAGCTACTGGAATGAGCAGTTCTTC
j_call: TRBJ2-5; d_call: NA; v_call: TRBV7-9; clone_size: few; cdr3_aa: CASSLGSGLRETQYF; cdr3_nt: TGTGCCAGCAGCTTAGGGAGCGGACTACGCGAGACCCAGTACTTC
j_call: TRBJ2-3; d_call: TRBD2; v_call: TRBV5-1; clone_size: few; cdr3_aa: CASLSGSGTDTQYF; cdr3_nt: TGCGCCAGCCTCAGCGGGAGCGGCACAGATACGCAGTATTTT
j_call: TRBJ1-1; d_call: NA; v_call: TRBV10-3; clone_size: few; cdr3_aa: CAIRAGQKNTEAFF; cdr3_nt: TGTGCCATCAGGGCAGGACAGAAGAACACTGAAGCTTTCTTT
j_call: TRBJ2-3; d_call: NA; v_call: TRBV10-3; clone_size: NA; cdr3_aa: CAMARTQDTQYF; cdr3_nt: TGTGCCATGGCAAGGACACAGGATACGCAGTATTTT
j_call: TRBJ2-1; d_call: TRBD2; v_call: TRBV7-9; clone_size: few; cdr3_aa: CASSLRLAGYNEQFF; cdr3_nt: TGTGCCAGCAGCTTAAGGCTAGCGGGGTACAATGAGCAGTTCTTC
j_call: TRBJ2-7; d_call: NA; v_call: TRBV18; clone_size: NA; cdr3_aa: CASRTTGSYEQYF; cdr3_nt: TGTGCCAGCCGAACGACAGGATCCTACGAGCAGTACTTC
j_call: TRBJ2-7; d_call: NA; v_call: TRBV7-2; clone_size: few; cdr3_aa: CASSLERAGGQYF; cdr3_nt: TGTGCCAGCAGCTTAGAGAGGGCCGGCGGGCAGTACTTC
j_call: TRBJ1-1; d_call: NA; v_call: TRBV7-9; clone_size: NA; cdr3_aa: CASSPDTQNTEAFF; cdr3_nt: TGTGCCAGCAGTCCTGACACACAGAACACTGAAGCTTTCTTT
j_call: TRBJ2-3; d_call: NA; v_call: TRBV4-1; clone_size: few; cdr3_aa: CASSRGVAVDTQYF; cdr3_nt: TGCGCCAGCAGCCGCGGGGTAGCCGTAGATACGCAGTATTTT
j_call: TRBJ1-5; d_call: NA; v_call: TRBV2; clone_size: NA; cdr3_aa: CASSAMGGGQPQHF; cdr3_nt: TGTGCCAGCAGCGCCATGGGGGGAGGTCAGCCCCAGCATTTT
j_call: TRBJ2-7; d_call: TRBD2; v_call: TRBV6-6; clone_size: few; cdr3_aa: CASRRLAGSSYEQYF; cdr3_nt: TGTGCCAGCAGGAGATTAGCGGGATCCTCCTACGAGCAGTACTTC
j_call: TRBJ2-1; d_call: NA; v_call: TRBV7-2; clone_size: many; cdr3_aa: CASSNPRNRVWGNEQFF; cdr3_nt: TGTGCCAGCAGCAACCCCAGAAACAGGGTATGGGGCAATGAGCAGTTCTTC
j_call: TRBJ2-3; d_call: NA; v_call: TRBV5-1; clone_size: NA; cdr3_aa: CASRYDPGESTDTQYF; cdr3_nt: TGCGCCAGCAGATACGACCCGGGGGAAAGCACAGATACGCAGTATTTT
j_call: TRBJ2-3; d_call: TRBD2; v_call: TRBV5-1; clone_size: few; cdr3_aa: CASTEGTSGATDTQYF; cdr3_nt: TGCGCCAGCACCGAAGGGACTAGCGGTGCCACAGATACGCAGTATTTT
j_call: TRBJ2-2; d_call: TRBD2; v_call: TRBV4-2; clone_size: NA; cdr3_aa: CASSQGTVWTSGDHGELFF; cdr3_nt: TGTGCCAGCAGCCAAGGGACGGTCTGGACTAGCGGGGACCACGGGGAGCTGTTTTTT
j_call: TRBJ2-5; d_call: TRBD2; v_call: TRBV5-1; clone_size: few; cdr3_aa: CASSLGQRGIGETQYF; cdr3_nt: TGCGCCAGCAGCTTGGGGCAGCGGGGGATAGGAGAGACCCAGTACTTC
j_call: TRBJ2-5; d_call: TRBD2; v_call: TRBV7-9; clone_size: many; cdr3_aa: CASSLRREGLQYF; cdr3_nt: TGTGCCAGCAGCTTACGGCGGGAGGGTCTCCAGTACTTC
j_call: TRBJ1-1; d_call: NA; v_call: TRBV7-9; clone_size: NA; cdr3_aa: CASTLQGDTEAFF; cdr3_nt: TGTGCCAGCACCCTACAGGGAGACACTGAAGCTTTCTTT
j_call: TRBJ2-5; d_call: NA; v_call: TRBV28; clone_size: many; cdr3_aa: CASSSVQETQYF; cdr3_nt: TGTGCCAGCAGTTCAGTGCAAGAGACCCAGTACTTC
j_call: TRBJ1-4; d_call: NA; v_call: TRBV7-9; clone_size: few; cdr3_aa: CASSSQGTSNEKLFF; cdr3_nt: TGTGCCAGCAGTTCCCAGGGGACTAGTAATGAAAAACTGTTTTTT
j_call: TRBJ1-5; d_call: TRBD1; v_call: TRBV19; clone_size: NA; cdr3_aa: CASSTGTAYSNQPQHF; cdr3_nt: TGTGCCAGTAGTACTGGGACAGCTTATAGCAATCAGCCCCAGCATTTT
j_call: TRBJ1-4; d_call: TRBD1; v_call: TRBV7-2; clone_size: NA; cdr3_aa: CASSLGQGSEKLFF; cdr3_nt: TGTGCCAGCAGCCTGGGACAGGGATCCGAAAAACTGTTTTTT
j_call: TRBJ1-2; d_call: TRBD1; v_call: TRBV2; clone_size: NA; cdr3_aa: CASRPTGFYGYTF; cdr3_nt: TGTGCCAGCAGGCCGACAGGGTTCTATGGCTACACCTTC
j_call: TRBJ2-5; d_call: TRBD2; v_call: TRBV7-2; clone_size: many; cdr3_aa: CASSLERGAGGETQYF; cdr3_nt: TGTGCCAGCAGCTTAGAGCGGGGGGCCGGGGGAGAGACCCAGTACTTC
j_call: TRBJ1-5; d_call: NA; v_call: TRBV29-1; clone_size: NA; cdr3_aa: CSVAGLGATGSNQPQHF; cdr3_nt: TGCAGCGTTGCAGGACTAGGGGCGACGGGTAGCAATCAGCCCCAGCATTTT
j_call: TRBJ2-7; d_call: TRBD1; v_call: TRBV28; clone_size: NA; cdr3_aa: CASSSPGTGDREQYF; cdr3_nt: TGTGCCAGCAGTTCGCCGGGGACAGGGGATCGCGAGCAGTACTTC
j_call: TRBJ1-2; d_call: TRBD1; v_call: TRBV5-1; clone_size: few; cdr3_aa: CASSSTGTGGYGYTF; cdr3_nt: TGCGCCAGCAGCTCTACCGGGACAGGTGGCTATGGCTACACCTTC
j_call: TRBJ1-5; d_call: NA; v_call: TRBV7-8; clone_size: NA; cdr3_aa: CASSEGQLGDQPQHF; cdr3_nt: TGTGCCAGCAGCGAGGGACAATTGGGCGATCAGCCCCAGCATTTT
j_call: TRBJ1-3; d_call: NA; v_call: TRBV13; clone_size: NA; cdr3_aa: CASSLGLTGISGNTIYF; cdr3_nt: TGTGCCAGCAGCTTAGGGCTTACAGGGATTTCTGGAAACACCATATATTTT
j_call: TRBJ1-1; d_call: TRBD1; v_call: TRBV2; clone_size: NA; cdr3_aa: CASIDRDTEAFF; cdr3_nt: TGTGCCAGCATCGACAGGGACACTGAAGCTTTCTTT
j_call: TRBJ1-2; d_call: NA; v_call: TRBV9; clone_size: few; cdr3_aa: CASSRDRNYGYTF; cdr3_nt: TGTGCCAGCAGCCGAGACAGAAACTATGGCTACACCTTC
j_call: TRBJ2-7; d_call: TRBD1; v_call: TRBV28; clone_size: few; cdr3_aa: CASSSSGTGLYEQYF; cdr3_nt: TGTGCCAGCAGCTCGTCGGGGACAGGCCTCTACGAGCAGTACTTC
j_call: TRBJ1-1; d_call: NA; v_call: TRBV7-2; clone_size: NA; cdr3_aa: CASSFQGSEAFF; cdr3_nt: TGTGCCAGCAGCTTTCAGGGAAGTGAAGCTTTCTTT
j_call: TRBJ1-4; d_call: TRBD1; v_call: TRBV30; clone_size: NA; cdr3_aa: CAWTGTGQDEKLFF; cdr3_nt: TGTGCCTGGACTGGGACAGGGCAAGATGAAAAACTGTTTTTT
j_call: TRBJ1-5; d_call: NA; v_call: TRBV6-5; clone_size: few; cdr3_aa: CASSYLAGGNQPQHF; cdr3_nt: TGTGCCAGCAGTTATCTGGCAGGGGGCAATCAGCCCCAGCATTTT
j_call: TRBJ1-5; d_call: TRBD1; v_call: TRBV29-1; clone_size: NA; cdr3_aa: CSVAPGGLDQPQHF; cdr3_nt: TGCAGCGTAGCTCCAGGGGGCCTGGATCAGCCCCAGCATTTT